This T cell receptor beta chain originates from a study of T cells in Graves' hyperthyroidism and ophthalmopathy. Study-wide points: Appearing also in blood were most of the thyroid clonotypes expanded above 0.001.

The TCR beta CDR3 regions underwent amplification using RNA transcripts as the source. The HTBI set primed first-round TCR CDR3 RT-PCR. TCRdb used MiXCR to reprocess the multiplex PCR reads, holding one entry per CDR3 protein. The table has around 690,000 distinct CDR3 sequences, 17% seen once. In making diagnoses, clinical symptoms, serum thyroxine and TRAb, thyroid ultrasound and orbital computed tomography were all used. With V trimmed by 0 bases and J by 4 bases, 4 bases remained unmatched. CDR1 and CDR2 (germline): MNHEY, SVGAGI. The CDR3 is made up of 16 amino acids. A word on this clonotype: Antigen specificity is unknown.

The chain uses TRBV6-5 and TRBJ2-2, with 8 bases that match TRBD1. The source is a man aged 45-60 years with Graves' hyperthyroidism. The specimen sequenced was blood. In DNA form, the CDR3 reads TGTGCCAGCAGTTACTCAGCAGGGGGCTTCACCGGGGAGCTGTTTTTT. Its protein is CASSYSAGGFTGELFF.